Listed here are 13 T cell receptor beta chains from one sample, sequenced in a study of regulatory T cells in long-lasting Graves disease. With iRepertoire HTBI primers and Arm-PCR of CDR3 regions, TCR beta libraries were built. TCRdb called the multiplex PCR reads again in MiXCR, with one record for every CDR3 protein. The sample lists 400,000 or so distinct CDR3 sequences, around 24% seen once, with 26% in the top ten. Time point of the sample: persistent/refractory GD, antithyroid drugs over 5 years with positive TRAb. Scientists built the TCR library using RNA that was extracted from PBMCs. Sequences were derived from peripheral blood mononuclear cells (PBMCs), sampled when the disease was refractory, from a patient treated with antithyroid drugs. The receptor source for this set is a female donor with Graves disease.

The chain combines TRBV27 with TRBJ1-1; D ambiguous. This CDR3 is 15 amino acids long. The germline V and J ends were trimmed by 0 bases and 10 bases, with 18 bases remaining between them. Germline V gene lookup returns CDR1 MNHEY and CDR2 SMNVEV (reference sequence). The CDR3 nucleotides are TGTGCCAGCAGTTTATCTGGGTTTGCCGCGTATCGAGCTTTCTTT. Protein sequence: CASSLSGFAAYRAFF.

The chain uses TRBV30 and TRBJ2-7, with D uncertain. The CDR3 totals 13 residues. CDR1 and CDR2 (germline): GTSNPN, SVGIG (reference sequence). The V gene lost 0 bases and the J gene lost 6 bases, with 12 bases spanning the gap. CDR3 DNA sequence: TGTGCCTGGAGTGTTCAAGGGTACGGCGAGCAGTACTTC. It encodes CAWSVQGYGEQYF.

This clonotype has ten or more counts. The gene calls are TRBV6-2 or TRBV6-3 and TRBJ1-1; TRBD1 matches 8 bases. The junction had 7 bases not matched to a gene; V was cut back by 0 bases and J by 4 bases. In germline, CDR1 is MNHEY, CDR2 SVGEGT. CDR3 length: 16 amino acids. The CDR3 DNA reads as TGTGCCAGCAGTTACTCAAGCAGGGGGCCGGTCACTGAAGCTTTCTTT. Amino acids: CASSYSSRGPVTEAFF.

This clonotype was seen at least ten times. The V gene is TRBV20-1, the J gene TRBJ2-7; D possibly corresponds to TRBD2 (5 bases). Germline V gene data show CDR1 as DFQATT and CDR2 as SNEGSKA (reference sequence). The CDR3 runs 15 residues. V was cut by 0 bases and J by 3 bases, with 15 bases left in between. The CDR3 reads CSARDTRQGGYEQYF. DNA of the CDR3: TGCAGTGCTAGAGATACTCGTCAAGGAGGCTACGAGCAGTACTTC.

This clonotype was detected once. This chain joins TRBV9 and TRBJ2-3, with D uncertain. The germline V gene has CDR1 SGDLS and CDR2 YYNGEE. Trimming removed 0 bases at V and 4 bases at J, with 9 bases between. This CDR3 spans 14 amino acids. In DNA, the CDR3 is TGTGCCAGCAGCGTAGAGGTAGGGTCAGATACGCAGTATTTT. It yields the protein CASSVEVGSDTQYF.

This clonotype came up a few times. In DNA, the CDR3 is TGCAGTGCTAGAGATCGGGGGACTGGGCGCTACGAGCAGTACTTC. Amino acid sequence: CSARDRGTGRYEQYF. The rearrangement uses TRBV20-1 and TRBJ2-7, with a weak D call TRBD2 (6 bases). V was cut by 0 bases and J by 3 bases, with 15 bases left in between. The CDR3 is 15 residues long. The germline V gene has CDR1 DFQATT and CDR2 SNEGSKA (reference sequence).

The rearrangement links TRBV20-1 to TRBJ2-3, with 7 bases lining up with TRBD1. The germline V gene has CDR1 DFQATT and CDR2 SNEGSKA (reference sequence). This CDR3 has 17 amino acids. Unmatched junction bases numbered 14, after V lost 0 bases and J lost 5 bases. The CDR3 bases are TGCAGTGCTAGAGATGCCGACAGGGCAAATATGGGAGATACGCAGTATTTT. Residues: CSARDADRANMGDTQYF.

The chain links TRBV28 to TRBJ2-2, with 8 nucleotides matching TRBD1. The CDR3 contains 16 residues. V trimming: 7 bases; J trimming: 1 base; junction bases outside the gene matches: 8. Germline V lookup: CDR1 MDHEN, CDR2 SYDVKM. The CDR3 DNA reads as TGTGCCAGCACTCCTACCGGGACAGGGAACACCGGGGAGCTGTTTTTT. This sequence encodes CASTPTGTGNTGELFF.

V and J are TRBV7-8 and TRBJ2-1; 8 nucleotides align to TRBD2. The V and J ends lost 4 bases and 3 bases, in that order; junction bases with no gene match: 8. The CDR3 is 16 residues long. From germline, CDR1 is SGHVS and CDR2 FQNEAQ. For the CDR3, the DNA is TGTGCCAGCAGCTCCCCCAGCGGGAGTAGCTACAATGAGCAGTTCTTC. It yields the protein CASSSPSGSSYNEQFF.

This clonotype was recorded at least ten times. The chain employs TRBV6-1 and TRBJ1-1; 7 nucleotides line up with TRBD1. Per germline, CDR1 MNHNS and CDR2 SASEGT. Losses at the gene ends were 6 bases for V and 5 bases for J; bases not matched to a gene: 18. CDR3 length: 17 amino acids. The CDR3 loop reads CASRKKGAWAFGTEAFF. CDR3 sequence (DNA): TGTGCCAGCAGGAAAAAGGGGGCGTGGGCGTTCGGTACTGAAGCTTTCTTT.

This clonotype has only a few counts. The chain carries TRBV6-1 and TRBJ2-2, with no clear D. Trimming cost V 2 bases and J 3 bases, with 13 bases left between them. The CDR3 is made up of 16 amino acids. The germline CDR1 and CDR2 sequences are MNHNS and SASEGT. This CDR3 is CASSEWARTYTGELFF. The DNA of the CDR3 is TGTGCCAGCAGTGAATGGGCTCGAACCTACACCGGGGAGCTGTTTTTT.

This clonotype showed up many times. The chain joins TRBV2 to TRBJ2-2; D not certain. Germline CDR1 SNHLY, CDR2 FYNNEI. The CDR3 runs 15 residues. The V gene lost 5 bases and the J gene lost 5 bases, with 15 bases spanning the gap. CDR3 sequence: CASSRQKLDTGELFF. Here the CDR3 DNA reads TGTGCCAGCAGTCGTCAGAAGCTTGATACCGGGGAGCTGTTTTTT.

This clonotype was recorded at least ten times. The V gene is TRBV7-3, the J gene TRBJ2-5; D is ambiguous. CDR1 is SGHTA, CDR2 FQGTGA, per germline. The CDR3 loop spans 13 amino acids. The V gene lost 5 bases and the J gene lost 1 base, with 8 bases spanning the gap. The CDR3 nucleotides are TGTGCCAGCAGCCCCGACTTCCAAGAGACCCAGTACTTC. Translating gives CASSPDFQETQYF.